The T cell receptor (beta chain) under discussion was sequenced for a study of blood T cells in healthy people across ages. Overall study results and limits: Per million T cells, the diversity of TCR beta decreased roughly linearly as age advanced.

To note about this clonotype: What it binds is not known.

It was with a sample-barcoded 5' primer and a J-beta primer mix that a second PCR of about 7 to 12 cycles was run. The yield of each sample was at least 2.5 million CDR3-containing paired-end reads. TCRdb re-called the 5' RACE reads with MiXCR, one entry per CDR3 protein. The data contain under 2,000,000 distinct CDR3 sequences, about 50% of them singletons. Peripheral blood from each donor was collected in a volume of roughly 9.8 milliliters. Germline V CDR1 and CDR2: KGHDR, SFDVKD. The V end lost 3 bases, the J end lost 4 bases, and 8 bases lay between the germline ends. The CDR3 has 13 residues. The receptor comes from a woman aged 40-49 years in good health. V and J are TRBV24-1 and TRBJ1-1; D not resolved. The sequenced sample consisted of blood. Here the CDR3 reads CATSDNGFTEAFF. The CDR3 nucleotides read TGTGCCACCAGTGATAATGGATTCACTGAAGCTTTCTTT.